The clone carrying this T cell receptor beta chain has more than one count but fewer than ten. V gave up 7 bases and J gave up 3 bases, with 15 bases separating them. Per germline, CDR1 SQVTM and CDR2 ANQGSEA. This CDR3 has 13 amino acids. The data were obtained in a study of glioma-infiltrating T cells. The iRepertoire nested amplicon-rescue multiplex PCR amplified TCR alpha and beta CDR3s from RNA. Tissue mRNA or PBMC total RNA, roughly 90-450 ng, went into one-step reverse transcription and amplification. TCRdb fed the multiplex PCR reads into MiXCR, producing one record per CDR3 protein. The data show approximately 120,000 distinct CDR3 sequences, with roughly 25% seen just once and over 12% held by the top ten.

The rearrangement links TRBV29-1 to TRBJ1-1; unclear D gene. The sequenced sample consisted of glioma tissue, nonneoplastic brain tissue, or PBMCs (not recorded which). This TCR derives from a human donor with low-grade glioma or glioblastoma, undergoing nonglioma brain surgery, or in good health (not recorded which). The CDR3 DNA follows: TGCAGCGCTCGGACCGTATGGGACACTGAAGCTTTCTTT. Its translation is CSARTVWDTEAFF.